This entry lists 17 T cell receptor beta chains sequenced from one sample in a study of cytomegalovirus exposure and HLA in healthy donors. PCR used 60 Vbeta primers and 13 Jbeta primers. Clones were sequenced by immunoSEQ multiplex PCR, and TCRdb holds only the in-frame ones, with some missing. The sample consists of roughly 130,000 clones, 60% to 85% of them appearing once. Sequenced input: PBMCs. These receptors originate from a man aged 35-49 years in good health and CMV-seronegative.

The gene calls are TRBV27 and TRBJ2-7, with a tentative D call TRBD2 (5 bases). This CDR3 has 17 residues. Germline values: CDR1 MNHEY, CDR2 SMNVEV (reference sequence). V was trimmed by 1 base and J by 0 bases, leaving 16 bases between them. CDR3 in amino acids: CASSLLGLAEVSYEQYF. The DNA for the CDR3 is TGTGCCAGCAGTTTATTAGGACTGGCGGAGGTCTCCTACGAGCAGTACTTC.

The chain uses TRBV7-9 and TRBJ2-1; the match to TRBD2 covers 13 bases. The germline CDR1 and CDR2 sequences are SEHNR and FQNEAQ (reference sequence). The CDR3 spans 18 residues. V lost 0 bases to trimming and J lost 5 bases; unmatched junction nucleotides: 7. The CDR3 DNA sequence: TGTGCCAGCAGCTTAGCCGGACTAGCGGGAGCGAGGGACAATGAGCAGTTCTTC. This encodes CASSLAGLAGARDNEQFF.

This rearrangement joins TRBV11-3 to TRBJ2-3; TRBD2 matches at 8 bases. Germline trimming cut 1 base from V and 6 bases from J; bases unmatched to any gene: 3. The germline V gene encodes CDR1 SGHNT and CDR2 YENEEA. The CDR3 runs 14 residues. CDR3 nucleotide sequence: TGTGCCAGCAGCTTAGGGCGGGGGGCGGATACGCAGTATTTT. It yields the protein CASSLGRGADTQYF.

This sequence joins TRBV27 and TRBJ2-3; 12 bases are shared with TRBD2. The CDR3 runs to 15 residues. Per the germline V gene, CDR1 is MNHEY and CDR2 is SMNVEV (reference sequence). The junction had 2 bases not matched to a gene; V was cut back by 2 bases and J by 5 bases. The CDR3 DNA follows: TGTGCCAGCAGTTTAGGACTAGCGGGACAAGATACGCAGTATTTT. It encodes CASSLGLAGQDTQYF.

This clone was recorded once. The CDR3 sequence: CASSPSGGLSYEQYF. Here the CDR3 DNA reads TGTGCCAGCAGCCCGTCGGGGGGACTGTCCTACGAGCAGTACTTC. V is TRBV5-5 and J is TRBJ2-7, with 7 bases lining up with TRBD2. The CDR3 sequence is 15 residues long. V dropped 4 bases and J dropped 1; count of bases not matched to a gene: 8. Germline assignment: CDR1 SGHKS and CDR2 YYEKEE (reference sequence).

This clone was seen a single time. The chain employs TRBV21-1 and TRBJ2-3; the table's TRBD2 call for D was not verified on the DNA. TRBV21-1 counts as a pseudogene. The CDR3 consists of 18 residues. CDR3: CASSKYIGGRGSTDTQYF. CDR3 nucleotide sequence: TGTGCCAGCAGCAAATATATAGGTGGTCGGGGGAGCACAGATACGCAGTATTTT.

This clone was counted a few times. The chain has TRBV19 and TRBJ1-3; D remains unclear. Germline CDR1 and CDR2: LNHDA and SQIVND (reference sequence). The ends were cut back, 3 bases at V and 4 bases at J, with 10 bases in the middle. This CDR3 is 14 amino acids long. The CDR3 nucleotides read TGTGCCAGTAGTATGAGTCAGGTCGGAAACACCATATATTTT. It encodes CASSMSQVGNTIYF.

The V gene is TRBV15, the J gene TRBJ2-1; D is uncertain. V dropped 6 bases and J dropped 8 bases, with 20 bases sitting between them. The CDR3 is 15 amino acids. Germline values: CDR1 LNHNV, CDR2 YYDKDF (reference sequence). The CDR3 DNA reads TGTGCCACCAGGCCCGGGTCAACTTCCCGGGATGAGCAGTTCTTC. This gives the protein CATRPGSTSRDEQFF.

This clone was observed a few times. The chain couples TRBV6-1 to TRBJ2-5; 7 nucleotides match TRBD2. Germline V gene sequence: CDR1 MNHNS, CDR2 SASEGT. The V and J ends lost 3 bases and 4 bases, in that order; junction bases with no gene match: 5. CDR3 size: 14 residues. The CDR3 is CASSDGRGGETQYF. Written as DNA, the CDR3 is TGTGCCAGCAGTGATGGGAGGGGAGGAGAGACCCAGTACTTC.

This chain connects TRBV7-8 to TRBJ2-1; 8 nucleotides match TRBD2. This CDR3 contains 16 residues. Germline V gene lookup returns CDR1 SGHVS and CDR2 FQNEAQ. Trimming at V came to 3 bases and at J to 8 bases, leaving 12 bases not matched to a gene. The CDR3 is CASSFLRLALGDEQFF. The CDR3 DNA reads TGTGCCAGCAGCTTCCTCCGACTAGCGCTCGGGGATGAGCAGTTCTTC.

The V call is TRBV30, the J call TRBJ1-6; 12 bases are shared with TRBD1. The V and J ends lost 4 bases and 9 bases, in that order; junction bases with no gene match: 4. Germline CDR1 and CDR2: GTSNPN and SVGIG (reference sequence). The length of the CDR3 is 14 residues. DNA for the CDR3: TGTGCCTGGAAGCCGGGACAGGGGGCTTCACCCCTCCACTTT. This sequence encodes CAWKPGQGASPLHF.

About this clone itself: At one end, the junction sequence differs from germline, possibly due to a read error. CDR3 sequence: CSSSLARRQRPSERYEQYF. CDR3 nucleotide sequence: TGTTCCAGCAGCTTAGCCCGTAGACAGCGGCCTAGCGAACGCTACGAGCAGTACTTC. The chain has TRBV7-9 and TRBJ2-7; tentatively, D is TRBD2 (6 bases). The germline V gene has CDR1 SEHNR and CDR2 FQNEAQ (reference sequence). The CDR3 has 19 amino acids.

The rearrangement joins TRBV4-1 to TRBJ1-2; 8 nucleotides agree with TRBD1. V shed 5 bases and J 7 bases; nucleotides not matched to a gene: 6. The CDR3 has 13 amino acids. Germline V lookup: CDR1 MGHRA, CDR2 YSYEKL. CDR3: CASSKTGARGYTF. The DNA for the CDR3 is TGCGCCAGCAGCAAGACAGGGGCTCGTGGCTACACCTTC.

This clone was seen just once. The chain employs TRBV13 and TRBJ2-7; 11 bases are shared with TRBD2. The CDR3 has 13 residues. Unmatched junction bases numbered 2, after V lost 5 bases and J lost 5 bases. Germline CDR1 and CDR2: PRHDT and FYEKMQ (reference sequence). CDR3 nucleotides: TGTGCCAGCAGCAAACTAGCGGGAGACGAGCAGTACTTC. Amino acids: CASSKLAGDEQYF.

The rearrangement joins TRBV7-9 to TRBJ2-1, with D possibly TRBD2 on 6 matching bases. V lost 3 bases and J lost 8, with 20 bases in between. Germline V gives CDR1 SEHNR, CDR2 FQNEAQ (reference sequence). CDR3 length equals 16 residues. The CDR3 DNA is TGTGCCAGCAGCTTTCTTGGCCGGGACTCGACTTATGAGCAGTTCTTC. This codes for CASSFLGRDSTYEQFF.

V usage is TRBV7-6 and J usage is TRBJ2-2; D is unclear. Looked up from germline, CDR1 is SGHVS and CDR2 is FNYEAQ. V was cut by 0 bases and J by 0 bases, with 8 bases left in between. There are 16 residues in the CDR3. CDR3 residues: CASSLARPSNTGELFF. CDR3 nucleotides: TGTGCCAGCAGCTTAGCGCGTCCTTCGAACACCGGGGAGCTGTTTTTT.

The chain couples TRBV21-1 to TRBJ2-6; TRBD2 reflects the table's D call only, with no check against the DNA. TRBV21-1 is tagged as a pseudogene. This CDR3 has 18 residues. CDR3: CASSKEGGERAGANVLTF. The CDR3 nucleotides are TGTGCCAGCAGCAAAGAGGGAGGGGAAAGGGCTGGGGCCAACGTCCTGACTTTC.